The entry below describes one T cell receptor beta chain. All patients were mismatch repair deficient, assessed by either PCR or immunohistochemistry. A few pembrolizumab responders had their TCRs sequenced. TCRdb's table, derived via immunoSEQ multiplex PCR, lists solely in-frame clones and lacks some. The table includes about 51,000 clones, roughly 75% detected once. This entry is derived from a study of PD-1 blockade in mismatch repair-deficient tumors. This receptor was obtained from an adult with mismatch repair-deficient cancer. The sequencing here drew on peripheral blood, taken 4 weeks after starting pembrolizumab.

CDR3 sequence: CASSQDRLTYNEQFF. CDR3 nucleotide sequence: TGTGCCAGCAGCCAGGACAGGTTAACCTACAATGAGCAGTTCTTC. The chain joins TRBV9 to TRBJ2-1; TRBD1 aligns across 7 bases. The CDR3 length is 15 residues. Germline V gene sequence: CDR1 SGDLS, CDR2 YYNGEE. Trimming at V came to 4 bases and at J to 2 bases, leaving 6 bases not matched to a gene. Based on the CDR3 plus reference TRBV9 and TRBJ2-1, the full variable domain is DSGVTQTPKHLITATGQRVTLRCSPRSGDLSVYWYQQSLDQGLQFLIQYYNGEERAKGNILERFSAQQFPDLHSELNLSSLELGDSALYFCASSQDRLTYNEQFFGPGTRLTVL.